This TCR beta chain emerged from a study of read filtering for tumor transcriptome and immune sequencing. The germline V and J ends were trimmed by 0 bases and 2 bases, with 8 bases remaining between them. The CDR3 length is 15 residues. CDR1 MGHRA and CDR2 YSYEKL come from the germline V gene. Molecular barcoded adaptors covering alpha/delta and beta/gamma chains were used on around 370 ng RNA. In TCRdb, the reads were re-called with MiXCR into one record per CDR3 protein. Altogether roughly 27,000 distinct CDR3 sequences are present, about 15% being singletons, with the ten largest covering around two fifths. This clonotype showed up many times.

The TCR comes from a donor aged 40 or over with multiple myeloma. The material sequenced was a population of CD138-negative cells sorted from bone marrow. The chain has TRBV4-1 and TRBJ2-1; D gene unclear. The CDR3 here is CASSQERATYNEQFF. The CDR3 DNA reads as TGCGCCAGCAGCCAAGAAAGAGCCACCTACAATGAGCAGTTCTTC.